This passage covers 29 T cell receptor beta chains from one sample sequenced in a study of CD8+ T cells in alopecia areata. Treatment indicated: oral pan-JAK inhibitor, 5-10 mg twice daily. Sequencing relied on a cDNA template that was reverse transcribed from extracted RNA. Here immunoSEQ multiplex PCR was the method, and the copy in TCRdb shows in-frame clones only, minus some. The sample carries 150,000 to 200,000 clones, 58% recorded once. The source was CD4+ T cells sorted from blood, collected at week 24, from a patient treated with tofacitinib. These receptors all stem from a human donor with alopecia areata.

The gene calls are TRBV5-1 and TRBJ2-7; possibly TRBD2 for D (5 bases). The CDR3 covers 14 residues. Germline loops: CDR1 SGHRS, CDR2 YFSETQ. Between the trimmed V and J ends, which lost 3 bases and 3 bases, there was a span of 13 bases. This CDR3 is CASSSGGTIYEQYF. In DNA, the CDR3 is TGCGCCAGCAGCTCCGGAGGCACTATCTACGAGCAGTACTTC.

The chain uses TRBV9 and TRBJ2-1, with D perhaps matching TRBD1 (6 bases). The V end lost 1 base, the J end lost 6 bases, and 11 bases lay between the germline ends. The CDR3 covers 14 residues. The V gene's germline CDR1 is SGDLS and CDR2 YYNGEE. CDR3 region: CASSVNRAGNEQFF. In DNA, the CDR3 is TGTGCCAGCAGCGTAAACAGGGCAGGCAATGAGCAGTTCTTC.

The CDR3 here is CASTHRGEKLFF. CDR3 nucleotide sequence: TGTGCCAGCACCCACAGAGGCGAAAAACTGTTTTTT. The chain employs TRBV6-5 and TRBJ1-4; D gene unclear. Germline CDR1 MNHEY, CDR2 SVGAGI. The ends were cut back, 7 bases at V and 8 bases at J, with 11 bases in the middle. The CDR3 spans 12 residues.

This rearrangement joins TRBV20-1 to TRBJ2-1; no reliable D call. The CDR3 extends over 11 amino acids. V was cut by 0 bases and J by 7 bases, with 4 bases left in between. The germline V gene encodes CDR1 DFQATT and CDR2 SNEGSKA (reference sequence). CDR3 nucleotide sequence: TGCAGTGCTAGAGATTGGAATGAGCAGTTCTTC. It translates to CSARDWNEQFF.

The chain has TRBV27 and TRBJ2-5; maybe TRBD1 (5 bases). The germline gives CDR1 MNHEY, CDR2 SMNVEV (reference sequence). V shed 5 bases and J shed 4 bases, with 14 bases lying between them. The CDR3 is made up of 14 amino acids. The CDR3 DNA reads TGTGCCAGCAGTAAGGGGCTCTGGACAGAGACCCAGTACTTC. Encoded protein: CASSKGLWTETQYF.

DNA of the CDR3: TGTGCCAGCAGCCCCTCAGCGGGGGTCTACGAGCAGTACTTC. Translation gives CASSPSAGVYEQYF. The chain employs TRBV4-2 and TRBJ2-7; 8 bases fit TRBD2. This CDR3 is 14 amino acids long. Unmatched junction bases numbered 5, after V lost 4 bases and J lost 3 bases. Germline values: CDR1 LGHNA, CDR2 YNFKEQ.

This clone came up once. The CDR3 coding sequence is TGCAGCGTTGAGAGGGATTTGACTGAAGCTTTCTTT. Translating it yields CSVERDLTEAFF. The chain recombines TRBV29-1 with TRBJ1-1; no firm D call. Germline V lookup: CDR1 SQVTM, CDR2 ANQGSEA. The CDR3 length is 12 residues. The V end was cut by 3 bases, the J end by 5 bases, with 10 bases between.

DNA of the CDR3: TGTGCCAGCAGCAACCGGGACAGGGGCCACGAGCAGTACTTC. It codes for CASSNRDRGHEQYF. The chain joins TRBV7-9 to TRBJ2-7; TRBD1 agrees at 10 bases. Germline V gene data show CDR1 as SEHNR and CDR2 as FQNEAQ (reference sequence). Unmatched junction bases numbered 6, after V lost 5 bases and J lost 5 bases. The length of the CDR3 is 14 residues. The whole variable domain, filled in from reference TRBV7-9 and TRBJ2-7, reads DTGVSQNPRHKITKRGQNVTFRCDPISEHNRLYWYRQTLGQGPEFLTYFQNEAQLEKSRLLSDRFSAERPKGSFSTLEIQRTEQGDSAMYLCASSNRDRGHEQYFGPGTRLTVT.

The genes are TRBV5-1 and TRBJ2-3; D is ambiguous. V lost 6 bases and J lost 2, with 13 bases in between. CDR3 size: 14 residues. Germline CDR1 reads SGHRS; CDR2 reads YFSETQ. The CDR3 nucleotides are TGCGCCAGCAAGAGTGTTAGCTTCACAGATACGCAGTATTTT. As protein: CASKSVSFTDTQYF.

The chain carries TRBV4-2 and TRBJ2-1; TRBD1 is a possible D gene (5 bases). V gave up 0 bases and J gave up 2 bases, with 11 bases separating them. This CDR3 region has 16 residues. Looked up from germline, CDR1 is LGHNA and CDR2 is YNFKEQ. CDR3 sequence: CASSQEDTGAYNEQFF. The CDR3 DNA reads as TGTGCCAGCAGCCAAGAGGACACTGGAGCCTACAATGAGCAGTTCTTC.

V is TRBV7-8 and J is TRBJ2-5, with D perhaps matching TRBD1 (6 bases). The CDR3 runs 13 residues. Germline assignment: CDR1 SGHVS and CDR2 FQNEAQ. Trimming removed 0 bases from V and 4 bases from J, with 6 bases in between. The CDR3 loop is CASSLARGETQYF. CDR3 coding DNA: TGTGCCAGCAGCTTAGCCAGGGGAGAGACCCAGTACTTC.

The rearrangement uses TRBV28 and TRBJ1-1; D possibly corresponds to TRBD1 (5 bases). Germline V gene sequence: CDR1 MDHEN, CDR2 SYDVKM. CDR3 length: 14 residues. Trimming stripped 8 bases from V and 4 bases from J, with 17 bases between. The CDR3 reads CASGMAGRTTEAFF. The CDR3 DNA reads TGTGCCAGCGGAATGGCAGGGCGGACCACTGAAGCTTTCTTT.

The rearrangement joins TRBV6-6 to TRBJ2-7, with 7 bases matching TRBD2. V was clipped by 6 bases and J by 2 bases; unmatched bases: 7. Per the germline V gene, CDR1 is MNHNY and CDR2 is SVGAGI (reference sequence). The CDR3 extends over 14 amino acids. DNA of the CDR3: TGTGCCAGCAGGTCCTTTCTAGCGGCCTACGAGCAGTACTTC. Protein: CASRSFLAAYEQYF.

This clone occurred a few times. V is TRBV7-3 and J is TRBJ2-1; 10 nucleotides agree with TRBD1. The CDR3 covers 15 residues. Per the germline V gene, CDR1 is SGHTA and CDR2 is FQGTGA. The ends lost 5 bases at V and 6 bases at J; junction bases unmatched: 7. The CDR3 here is CASSASGTGVNEQFF. The CDR3 DNA is TGTGCCAGCAGCGCATCCGGGACAGGGGTCAATGAGCAGTTCTTC.

With regard to this clone: At the DNA level, this CDR3 is encoded by other sequences in the same sample as well. The V gene is TRBV6-5, the J gene TRBJ1-5, with 7 positions matching TRBD1. This CDR3 is built from 13 residues. V lost 6 bases, J lost 7 bases, and 6 bases stayed unmatched. Germline lookup yields CDR1 MNHEY and CDR2 SVGAGI. CDR3 sequence: CASRRQGGQPQHF. CDR3 bases: TGTGCCAGCAGGAGACAGGGCGGACAGCCCCAGCATTTT.

The chain combines TRBV7-2 with TRBJ2-4; the D gene could be TRBD1 or TRBD2 (5 bases each). Trimming removed 5 bases from V and 1 base from J, with 21 bases in between. This CDR3 spans 18 amino acids. Looked up from germline, CDR1 is SGHTA and CDR2 is FQGNSA. The CDR3, as DNA: TGTGCCAGCAGCATAGTCTATAGTGGGGGAGTGGCCAAAAACATTCAGTACTTC. It is translated as CASSIVYSGGVAKNIQYF.

V gene TRBV27 combines with J gene TRBJ1-1; D call uncertain. The V end was cut by 6 bases, the J end by 0 bases, with 20 bases between. Looked up from germline, CDR1 is MNHEY and CDR2 is SMNVEV (reference sequence). CDR3 size: 17 residues. The CDR3 nucleotides read TGTGCCAGCAGCGCTAACGCTCCCAGAGACCTGAACACTGAAGCTTTCTTT. This sequence encodes CASSANAPRDLNTEAFF.

This chain uses TRBV29-1 with TRBJ1-1; TRBD1 matches 7 bases. The germline CDR1 and CDR2 sequences are SQVTM and ANQGSEA. This CDR3 has 13 amino acids. The V and J ends lost 7 bases and 5 bases, in that order; junction bases with no gene match: 10. The DNA for the CDR3 is TGCAGCGCTGGGCAGGGGGAGGGTACTGAAGCTTTCTTT. Amino acid sequence: CSAGQGEGTEAFF.

This clone was counted only a few times. The chain is built from TRBV29-1 and TRBJ2-1; D is possibly TRBD1 (7 bases). Trimming shortened V by 3 bases and J by 6 bases, and 12 bases separated the two germline ends. CDR3 length: 13 residues. CDR1 is SQVTM and CDR2 is ANQGSEA in the germline V gene. The chain's CDR3 is CSVDQGGRNEQFF. CDR3 sequence (DNA): TGCAGCGTTGACCAGGGGGGCCGCAATGAGCAGTTCTTC.

This chain uses TRBV27 with TRBJ2-7, with 12 bases matching TRBD2. Germline CDR1 and CDR2: MNHEY and SMNVEV (reference sequence). The CDR3 runs to 15 residues. After removal of 3 bases from V and 4 bases from J, the junction contained 4 bases not matched to a gene. CDR3 protein: CASSFLLAGGYEQYF. The DNA of the CDR3 is TGTGCCAGCAGTTTTCTGCTAGCGGGAGGGTACGAGCAGTACTTC.

The J gene is TRBJ2-5, the V gene TRBV29-1, with D perhaps TRBD1 (6 bases). The CDR3 consists of 14 residues. The V and J ends lost 6 bases and 0 bases respectively, with 14 bases between them. Germline CDR1 is SQVTM and CDR2 is ANQGSEA. The DNA of the CDR3 is TGCAGCGTCTCCGGGACACACTACCAAGAGACCCAGTACTTC. This gives the protein CSVSGTHYQETQYF.

The chain carries TRBV4-3 and TRBJ1-3; possibly TRBD1 for D (6 bases). CDR1 and CDR2 (germline): LGHNA, YSLEER. The V gene lost 4 bases and the J gene lost 0 bases, with 16 bases spanning the gap. This CDR3 has 17 amino acids. The CDR3 here is CASSPKATGPSGNTIYF. The CDR3 bases are TGCGCCAGCAGCCCAAAAGCTACAGGGCCCTCTGGAAACACCATATATTTT.

V is TRBV18 and J is TRBJ2-5; TRBD1 agrees at 10 bases. V dropped 6 bases and J dropped 3; count of bases not matched to a gene: 10. This CDR3 is built from 16 residues. The germline gives CDR1 KGHSH, CDR2 LQKENI. The CDR3 DNA reads as TGTGCCAGCTCGTACTCCCCGGGACAGGGGAAAGAGACCCAGTACTTC. Translation gives CASSYSPGQGKETQYF.

J is TRBJ2-3 and V is TRBV20-1, with D unclear. Trimming removed 6 bases at V and 6 bases at J, with 10 bases between. Germline CDR1 reads DFQATT; CDR2 reads SNEGSKA (reference sequence). CDR3 length: 11 amino acids. The CDR3 region has the DNA TGCAGTGCCTTGCTCGAGGATACGCAGTATTTT. Amino acid sequence: CSALLEDTQYF.

V gene TRBV27 combines with J gene TRBJ2-3, with D hard to call. The CDR3 is 14 residues long. Germline V gene lookup returns CDR1 MNHEY and CDR2 SMNVEV (reference sequence). The germline V and J ends were trimmed by 3 bases and 1 base, with 8 bases remaining between them. The CDR3 DNA is TGTGCCAGCAGTTTCACTTGGGGCACAGATACGCAGTATTTT. It specifies CASSFTWGTDTQYF.

V usage is TRBV13 and J usage is TRBJ1-5; D is unresolved. Germline V gene sequence: CDR1 PRHDT, CDR2 FYEKMQ (reference sequence). This CDR3 region has 12 residues. V was cut by 0 bases and J by 4 bases, with 1 base left in between. CDR3 in amino acids: CASSLGNQPQHF. The CDR3 DNA follows: TGTGCCAGCAGCTTAGGAAATCAGCCCCAGCATTTT.

V usage is TRBV23-1 and J usage is TRBJ1-4, with a weak D call TRBD1 (5 bases). TRBV23-1 counts as an open reading frame of uncertain function. This CDR3 is built from 16 residues. Trimming pared 2 bases from V and 3 bases from J, leaving 13 bases between. DNA of the CDR3: TGCGCCAGCAGTCAACCGGGACGGGGGGCTAATGAAAAACTGTTTTTT. Protein product: CASSQPGRGANEKLFF.

The CDR3 loop reads CAWVVGGGTDTQYF. Written as DNA, the CDR3 is TGTGCCTGGGTAGTCGGCGGGGGCACAGATACGCAGTATTTT. The J gene is TRBJ2-3, the V gene TRBV30, with D possibly TRBD2 on 6 matching bases. This CDR3 comprises 14 residues. Germline V gene lookup returns CDR1 GTSNPN and CDR2 SVGIG (reference sequence). Trimming stripped 5 bases from V and 1 base from J, with 13 bases between.

This rearrangement joins TRBV7-3 to TRBJ2-7, with D unresolved. The CDR3 has 13 amino acids. Germline V gene sequence: CDR1 SGHTA, CDR2 FQGTGA. Trimming removed 1 base at V and 7 bases at J, with 11 bases between. CDR3 protein: CASSLRGGDEQYF. Written as DNA, the CDR3 is TGTGCCAGCAGCTTAAGAGGTGGGGATGAGCAGTACTTC.